The 26 T cell receptor beta chains given below trace back to one sample, sequenced in a study of T-cell reconstitution after alpha-beta-depleted transplantation in children (dated by TCRdb to about 2016). The library was obtained by PCR. The data were produced on an Illumina HiSeq 2500. To normalize quantification of the TCRbeta repertoire, the TCR libraries were built with molecular barcoding that relied on unique molecular identifiers. The raw public reads went through TCRdb reprocessing: fastp at Q25, MiXCR clone calling, in-frame beta chains kept. Rows with a matching CDR3 protein are joined into one entry that keeps the most common DNA and genes. The sample contains roughly 400,000 distinct CDR3 sequences, just over 20% of them found a single time. 3% to 4.5% of the sample lies in the top ten. The starting material was PBMCs from the stem cell graft donor, obtained from the stem cell graft. These receptors all stem from a human donor who donated a stem cell graft to a child with acute myeloid leukemia.

A few counts support this clonotype. The chain links TRBV28 to TRBJ2-7, with 10 bases aligning to TRBD1. CDR1 is MDHEN and CDR2 is SYDVKM in the germline V gene. V lost 7 bases, J lost 2 bases, and 17 bases stayed unmatched. This CDR3 has 18 amino acids. The CDR3 loop reads CASIPRDRGGREPYEQYF. The CDR3 DNA sequence: TGTGCCAGCATCCCCCGGGACAGGGGTGGGCGGGAGCCCTACGAGCAGTACTTC.

The table lists this clonotype with a few counts. CDR3 sequence: CATSELQGFGDTDTQYF. CDR3 in DNA: TGTGCCACCAGTGAGCTACAAGGTTTTGGGGACACAGATACGCAGTATTTT. The genes are TRBV24-1 and TRBJ2-3, with D uncertain. CDR1 is KGHDR and CDR2 is SFDVKD in the germline V gene. The CDR3 runs 17 residues. The V and J ends lost 4 bases and 2 bases respectively, with 18 bases between them.

The rearrangement joins TRBV28 to TRBJ2-5; TRBD2 matches 8 bases. This CDR3 comprises 14 residues. With 5 bases clipped from V and 5 bases from J, the junction kept 7 bases outside the gene matches. Germline V lookup: CDR1 MDHEN, CDR2 SYDVKM. CDR3 sequence: CASSMGGRTETQYF. In DNA, the CDR3 is TGTGCCAGCAGTATGGGCGGGAGGACTGAGACCCAGTACTTC. Looking up the rest from reference TRBV28 and TRBJ2-5 gives the full variable domain: DVKVTQSSRYLVKRTGEKVFLECVQDMDHENMFWYRQDPGLGLRLIYFSYDVKMKEKGDIPEGYSVSREKKERFSLILESASTNQTSMYLCASSMGGRTETQYFGPGTRLLVL.

V gene TRBV7-9 combines with J gene TRBJ2-7; 9 bases fit TRBD2. Germline V lookup: CDR1 SEHNR, CDR2 FQNEAQ (reference sequence). The CDR3 has 15 residues. With V trimmed by 2 bases and J by 7 bases, 9 bases remained unmatched. The DNA of the CDR3 is TGTGCCAGCAGCTTACCAGCGGGAGGACTATTTGAGCAGTACTTC. It yields the protein CASSLPAGGLFEQYF.

The gene calls are TRBV12-3 or TRBV12-4 and TRBJ1-5, with D hard to call. The CDR3 is 12 amino acids. The V and J ends lost 5 bases and 11 bases respectively, with 13 bases between them. The CDR3 here is CASSQFSETQHF. CDR3 nucleotides: TGTGCCAGCAGTCAATTCTCAGAGACCCAGCATTTT.

This clonotype was observed a handful of times. The chain uses TRBV20-1 and TRBJ1-2; tentative D call: TRBD1 (5 bases). The V gene's germline CDR1 is DFQATT and CDR2 SNEGSKA (reference sequence). V lost 1 base to trimming and J lost 2 bases, with 17 bases between them. The CDR3 loop spans 16 amino acids. The DNA of the CDR3 is TGCAGTGCTAGAGGGATAACAGGTGAAAAGAACTATGGCTACACCTTC. This encodes CSARGITGEKNYGYTF.

This chain uses TRBV24-1 with TRBJ1-1, with no clear D. There are 15 residues in the CDR3. CDR1 is KGHDR and CDR2 is SFDVKD in the germline V gene. Trimming pared 6 bases from V and 0 bases from J, leaving 13 bases between. Written as DNA, the CDR3 is TGTGCCACCAGTTCTTCGGCAGATATGAACACTGAAGCTTTCTTT. Amino acid sequence: CATSSSADMNTEAFF.

The chain joins TRBV6-6 to TRBJ1-5; TRBD1 aligns across 7 bases. Germline assignment: CDR1 MNHNY and CDR2 SVGAGI (reference sequence). The CDR3 runs to 13 residues. Trimming at V came to 6 bases and at J to 7 bases, leaving 6 bases not matched to a gene. The CDR3 DNA is TGTGCCAGCAGCCCCGACAGGGAACAGCCCCAGCATTTT. This encodes CASSPDREQPQHF.

The table lists this clonotype with a few counts. The J gene is TRBJ2-1, the V gene TRBV7-3; no reliable D call. The germline CDR1 and CDR2 sequences are SGHTA and FQGTGA. The CDR3 contains 15 residues. The V gene lost 0 bases and the J gene lost 5 bases, with 11 bases spanning the gap. The CDR3 DNA reads TGTGCCAGCAGCTTAACACCCCTCCCGAACAATGAGCAGTTCTTC. Residues: CASSLTPLPNNEQFF.

The V and J genes are TRBV12-3 or TRBV12-4 and TRBJ2-5, with a tentative D call TRBD1 (6 bases). The CDR3 contains 18 residues. Trimming stripped 5 bases from V and 4 bases from J, with 26 bases between. The CDR3 here is CASSPAARLQGLGETQYF. The CDR3 nucleotides are TGTGCCAGCAGTCCCGCTGCTCGCCTACAGGGATTGGGAGAGACCCAGTACTTC.

This chain links TRBV18 with TRBJ2-1; TRBD2 matches at 12 bases. After removal of 4 bases from V and 0 bases from J, the junction contained 4 bases not matched to a gene. Germline-derived CDR1 and CDR2 are KGHSH and LQKENI. The CDR3 runs 17 residues. CDR3 residues: CASSLSTSGSSYNEQFF. In nucleotides, the CDR3 is TGTGCCAGCTCACTCTCGACTAGCGGGAGCTCCTACAATGAGCAGTTCTTC.

The table lists this clonotype with many counts. The rearrangement joins TRBV29-1 to TRBJ1-1; possible D gene TRBD1, 5 bases. The CDR3 loop spans 12 amino acids. Germline V gene data show CDR1 as SQVTM and CDR2 as ANQGSEA. Trimming shortened V by 6 bases and J by 1 base, and 9 bases separated the two germline ends. The CDR3 loop reads CSVGHTNTEAFF. The CDR3 coding sequence is TGCAGCGTCGGACATACGAACACTGAAGCTTTCTTT.

The rearrangement joins TRBV2 to TRBJ2-7; no definite D call. Germline V gene data show CDR1 as SNHLY and CDR2 as FYNNEI. CDR3 length equals 13 residues. The ends were cut back, 4 bases at V and 4 bases at J, with 11 bases in the middle. The CDR3 reads CASSVGNWYEQYF. The CDR3 DNA is TGTGCCAGCAGTGTGGGAAATTGGTACGAGCAGTACTTC. The full variable domain, in which reference TRBV2 and TRBJ2-7 provide the parts outside the CDR3, is EPEVTQTPSHQVTQMGQEVILRCVPISNHLYFYWYRQILGQKVEFLVSFYNNEISEKSEIFDDQFSVERPDGSNFTLKIRSTKLEDSAMYFCASSVGNWYEQYFGPGTRLTVT.

The chain has TRBV13 and TRBJ2-5, with 8 bases lining up with TRBD2. The CDR3 covers 16 residues. Germline assignment: CDR1 PRHDT and CDR2 FYEKMQ (reference sequence). With 4 bases clipped from V and 3 bases from J, the junction kept 10 bases outside the gene matches. The CDR3 is CASSWGREGRKETQYF. In DNA, the CDR3 is TGTGCCAGCAGCTGGGGCCGGGAGGGACGGAAAGAGACCCAGTACTTC.

There are many counts of this clonotype. This sequence joins TRBV5-1 and TRBJ1-3; D might be TRBD1 (5 bases). V shed 8 bases and J shed 2 bases, with 14 bases lying between them. The CDR3 is 14 residues long. CDR1 and CDR2 from the germline V gene are SGHRS and YFSETQ. CDR3 coding DNA: TGCGCCAGAACCCGGGACCATCCTGGAAACACCATATATTTT. Translation: CARTRDHPGNTIYF.

This clonotype occurred a few times. The chain joins TRBV18 to TRBJ1-2, with D possibly matching TRBD1 (6 bases). The germline gives CDR1 KGHSH, CDR2 LQKENI. The CDR3 loop spans 15 amino acids. Trimming stripped 2 bases from V and 0 bases from J, with 10 bases between. The CDR3 nucleotides are TGTGCCAGCTCACCAGGGACAAATGCTAACTATGGCTACACCTTC. The encoded protein is CASSPGTNANYGYTF. The full variable domain, its missing parts supplied by reference TRBV18 and TRBJ1-2, is NAGVMQNPRHLVRRRGQEARLRCSPMKGHSHVYWYRQLPEEGLKFMVYLQKENIIDESGMPKERFSAEFPKEGPSILRIQQVVRGDSAAYFCASSPGTNANYGYTFGSGTRLTVV.

The V and J genes are TRBV6-2 or TRBV6-3 and TRBJ1-1, with D tentatively TRBD1 (6 bases). The CDR3 sequence is 14 residues long. Trimming cost V 5 bases and J 3 bases, with 13 bases left between them. Germline-derived CDR1 and CDR2 are MNHEY and SVGEGT. The CDR3, as DNA: TGTGCCAGCAGTCTCCCGGACAGCTACACTGAAGCTTTCTTT. This encodes CASSLPDSYTEAFF.

The genes are TRBV18 and TRBJ1-2; 8 positions agree with TRBD1. V lost 2 bases, J lost 8 bases, and 10 bases stayed unmatched. The germline V gene encodes CDR1 KGHSH and CDR2 LQKENI. The CDR3 is 15 residues long. The CDR3 sequence is CASSPIASGGAGYTF. Written as DNA, the CDR3 is TGTGCCAGCTCACCAATTGCTTCAGGGGGCGCGGGCTACACCTTC.

The table lists this clonotype with a few counts. This rearrangement joins TRBV12-3 or TRBV12-4 to TRBJ1-1; TRBD1 might be the D (5 bases). The CDR3 consists of 14 residues. Trimming stripped 6 bases from V and 2 bases from J, with 13 bases between. CDR3: CASRSTGVNTEAFF. The CDR3 DNA reads as TGTGCCAGCAGATCCACAGGAGTCAACACTGAAGCTTTCTTT.

The chain combines TRBV20-1 with TRBJ2-1; 7 bases align to TRBD2. The length of the CDR3 is 13 residues. V was pared by 3 bases and J by 4 bases, with 3 bases of the junction left unmatched. Germline V gives CDR1 DFQATT, CDR2 SNEGSKA (reference sequence). The CDR3 nucleotides read TGCAGTGCTAGTACTAGCGTTTACAATGAGCAGTTCTTC. It encodes CSASTSVYNEQFF.

In its sample, this clonotype was seen many times. The genes are TRBV29-1 and TRBJ1-2; maybe TRBD1 (6 bases). Trimming took off 3 bases at V and 8 bases at J, with 19 bases between the two ends. The CDR3 contains 14 residues. In germline, CDR1 is SQVTM, CDR2 ANQGSEA. Here the CDR3 DNA reads TGCAGCGTTGACTCCGTCGAGTGGGGGCCGGGCTACACCTTC. Translated: CSVDSVEWGPGYTF.

This rearrangement joins TRBV6-5 to TRBJ2-7; D is perhaps TRBD1 (5 bases). CDR1 MNHEY and CDR2 SVGAGI come from the germline V gene. Trimming shortened V by 7 bases and J by 5 bases, and 9 bases separated the two germline ends. The CDR3 is 11 amino acids. The chain's CDR3 is CASNQGDEQYF. Written as DNA, the CDR3 is TGTGCCAGCAACCAGGGCGACGAGCAGTACTTC.

In its sample, this clonotype was seen once. This chain uses TRBV24-1 with TRBJ2-7; TRBD1 might be the D (6 bases). The V gene's germline CDR1 is KGHDR and CDR2 SFDVKD. CDR3 size: 14 residues. Trimming shortened V by 8 bases and J by 3 bases, and 16 bases separated the two germline ends. The CDR3 DNA is TGTGCCACCATCTCCGGGACAACTTACTACGAGCAGTACTTC. It specifies CATISGTTYYEQYF.

Only a few counts were recorded for this clonotype. The rearrangement joins TRBV29-1 to TRBJ2-3; the D gene is possibly TRBD2 (6 bases). This CDR3 contains 15 residues. The germline V gene has CDR1 SQVTM and CDR2 ANQGSEA. V shed 4 bases and J shed 1 base, with 15 bases lying between them. In DNA form, the CDR3 reads TGCAGCGTTGTCGGTGGCGGGATGCGCACAGATACGCAGTATTTT. Its protein product is CSVVGGGMRTDTQYF.

In its sample, this clonotype was seen many times. V gene TRBV6-5 combines with J gene TRBJ2-1; D gene ambiguous. Germline V gives CDR1 MNHEY, CDR2 SVGAGI. The V gene lost 2 bases and the J gene lost 6 bases, with 14 bases spanning the gap. This CDR3 contains 15 residues. The CDR3 nucleotides are TGTGCCAGCAGTTACAAACCCTCACCATCCAATGAGCAGTTCTTC. It specifies CASSYKPSPSNEQFF.

The chain employs TRBV12-3 or TRBV12-4 and TRBJ2-3; 10 nucleotides line up with TRBD1. The V and J ends lost 4 bases and 2 bases, in that order; junction bases with no gene match: 3. CDR3 length: 15 residues. The CDR3 here is CASSYGTGVTDTQYF. The CDR3 bases are TGTGCCAGCAGTTACGGGACAGGGGTCACAGATACGCAGTATTTT.